This T cell receptor beta chain derives from a study of blood T cell repertoires in COVID-19. Study information: Spain, Italy and the United States supplied samples that represented acute and convalescent COVID-19. T cells, B-cell-depleted T cells, or PBMCs supplied cDNA or gDNA.

The repertoire was sequenced with immunoSEQ multiplex PCR; TCRdb's copy has only in-frame clones and lacks some. The sample contains 200,000 to 250,000 clones, around 86% of which appear only once. Germline CDR1 reads ENHRY; CDR2 reads SYGVKD. V gave up 3 bases and J gave up 4 bases, with 14 bases separating them. There are 15 residues in the CDR3. Sequenced input: peripheral blood. The TCR originated in a human donor in a cohort sampled during active COVID-19. V gene TRBV10-3 combines with J gene TRBJ2-3; tentatively, D is TRBD2 (6 bases). CDR3 nucleotides: TGTGCCATCAGTGAACCGGGAGAGGCGGCAGATACGCAGTATTTT. Translated, it gives CAISEPGEAADTQYF.